This T cell receptor (beta chain) was captured in a study of blood T cell repertoires in COVID-19. Study processing details: Using reference gene primer amplification, nucleated cell counts were estimated. The protocol was immunoSEQ multiplex PCR, while the TCRdb copy is restricted to in-frame clones and leaves out a portion. That table supplies the V and J calls and clone size; D and trimming were determined from the DNA. There are a few hundred thousand clones in the sample; around 91% occur only once, and around 2.3% lies in the top ten. Germline lookup yields CDR1 SGHTA and CDR2 FQGNSA. CDR3 size: 14 residues. Between the trimmed V and J ends, which lost 3 bases and 9 bases, there was a span of 17 bases. Seattle's cohort entered during active infection and was followed longitudinally.

The chain has TRBV7-2 and TRBJ1-2, with D maybe TRBD1 (5 bases). This TCR was sampled from a woman aged 60-70 years with COVID-19, enrolled during active disease. The sample was peripheral blood. The CDR3 region is CASSFSRDSGSYTF. In nucleotides, the CDR3 is TGTGCCAGCAGCTTTTCCCGAGACAGCGGGAGCTACACCTTC.